One sample yielded the 18 T cell receptor beta chains listed below, sequenced in a study of T-cell reconstitution after alpha-beta-depleted transplantation in children. Unique molecular identifiers tagged the TCRbeta library. TCRdb re-called the PCR reads through MiXCR, storing one row per CDR3 protein. The table records 250,000 to 300,000 distinct CDR3 sequences, around 10% of them present only once. Sequences were derived from peripheral blood, sampled 180 days after TCRalphabeta/CD19-depleted stem cell transplant. These receptors were taken from a male patient between 2 and 15 years old who had a stem cell transplant for chronic granulomatous disease, so the T cells may come from the graft donor.

This clonotype was seen ten or more times. This rearrangement joins TRBV24-1 to TRBJ2-1, with TRBD2 matching 8 bases. CDR3 size: 15 residues. The junction had 6 bases not matched to a gene; V was cut back by 3 bases and J by 6 bases. The germline CDR1 and CDR2 sequences are KGHDR and SFDVKD. CDR3: CATSDTAGDSNEQFF. In nucleotides, the CDR3 is TGTGCCACCAGTGATACAGCGGGAGATTCCAATGAGCAGTTCTTC.

With regard to this clonotype: The DNA is omitted, as the CDR3 cannot be located on it reliably, and the CDR3 follows TCRdb's listing. The gene calls are TRBV29-1 and TRBJ1-2; TRBD1 is taken as the D call from the table, unchecked against the DNA. The germline gives CDR1 SQVTM, CDR2 ANQGSEA. Inclusive of both ends, the CDR3 amounts to 13 amino acids. CDR3 protein: CSVGQGSRYGYIF.

This clonotype came up many times. The chain has TRBV12-3 or TRBV12-4 and TRBJ2-7; TRBD1 aligns across 8 bases. V was clipped by 3 bases and J by 3 bases; unmatched bases: 10. The length of the CDR3 is 16 residues. The CDR3 region is CASSLIGRGPYYEQYF. In DNA, the CDR3 is TGTGCCAGCAGTTTGATTGGCAGGGGGCCATACTACGAGCAGTACTTC.

A note on this clonotype: A much larger clone sits a single nucleotide away, making a read error possible. J is TRBJ2-7 and V is TRBV20-1; 8 bases are shared with TRBD2. Germline lookup yields CDR1 DFQATT and CDR2 SNEGSKA (reference sequence). J was trimmed by 3 bases and V by 0 bases; bases with no gene match: 10. The CDR3 runs 16 residues. The chain's CDR3 is CSARDSGPAGDYEQYF. CDR3 in DNA: TGCAGTGCTAGAGATTCGGGACCAGCGGGAGACTACGAGCAGTACTTC.

This chain links TRBV13 with TRBJ2-3; 7 bases match TRBD2. The CDR3 totals 16 residues. The germline V gene has CDR1 PRHDT and CDR2 FYEKMQ (reference sequence). V lost 0 bases to trimming and J lost 2 bases; unmatched junction nucleotides: 5. The CDR3 loop reads CASSLGLGLLTDTQYF. CDR3 DNA: TGTGCCAGCAGCTTAGGCCTGGGACTACTCACAGATACGCAGTATTTT.

The chain recombines TRBV7-6 with TRBJ1-5; 9 positions agree with TRBD1. Germline-derived CDR1 and CDR2 are SGHVS and FNYEAQ. V trimming: 11 bases; J trimming: 3 bases; junction bases outside the gene matches: 5. CDR3 size: 13 residues. The CDR3 DNA sequence: TGTGCCCTAAACAGGGGGCACAATCAGCCCCAGCATTTT. Encoded protein: CALNRGHNQPQHF.

This clonotype was picked up many times. This chain links TRBV29-1 with TRBJ2-3; D gene unclear. Germline assignment: CDR1 SQVTM and CDR2 ANQGSEA. Trimming removed 7 bases from V and 3 bases from J, with 17 bases in between. This CDR3 is built from 14 residues. The CDR3 DNA reads as TGCAGCGCCAACGCCGGCTTCTTGACAGATACGCAGTATTTT. Its protein is CSANAGFLTDTQYF.

This clonotype was observed many times. The chain uses TRBV6-5 and TRBJ2-3, with D hard to call. The CDR3 extends over 16 amino acids. The germline CDR1 and CDR2 sequences are MNHEY and SVGAGI. With 0 bases removed from V and 2 bases from J, the gap between germline ends came to 12 bases. The CDR3 DNA is TGTGCCAGCAGTTACTCGCGGACCCCGTTCACAGATACGCAGTATTTT. Amino acid sequence: CASSYSRTPFTDTQYF.

Many counts were recorded for this clonotype. The chain carries TRBV28 and TRBJ2-3; TRBD2 matches 15 bases. Germline lookup yields CDR1 MDHEN and CDR2 SYDVKM. V shed 6 bases, J shed 0 bases, and the junction held 7 bases outside the gene matches. This CDR3 is 18 amino acids long. The CDR3 loop is CASSLGLAGGSSTDTQYF. The CDR3 nucleotides read TGTGCCAGCAGCCTGGGACTAGCGGGAGGTTCTAGCACAGATACGCAGTATTTT. Supplemented by reference TRBV28 and TRBJ2-3, the full variable domain reads DVKVTQSSRYLVKRTGEKVFLECVQDMDHENMFWYRQDPGLGLRLIYFSYDVKMKEKGDIPEGYSVSREKKERFSLILESASTNQTSMYLCASSLGLAGGSSTDTQYFGPGTRLTVL.

Points on this clonotype: A clone one base away is much larger, so this may be a read error. This chain links TRBV6-1 with TRBJ2-5; unclear D gene. Trimming shortened V by 10 bases and J by 5 bases, and 17 bases separated the two germline ends. The germline gives CDR1 MNHNS, CDR2 SASEGT. The CDR3 consists of 13 residues. CDR3 region: CANRERPWETQYF. The DNA for the CDR3 is TGTGCCAACAGAGAGCGCCCATGGGAGACCCAGTACTTC.

This clonotype was recorded at least ten times. The V call is TRBV20-1, the J call TRBJ1-4, with 10 bases fitting TRBD1. Germline CDR1 and CDR2: DFQATT and SNEGSKA (reference sequence). The CDR3 length is 14 residues. V dropped 0 bases and J dropped 10; count of bases not matched to a gene: 5. In nucleotides, the CDR3 is TGCAGTGCTAGAGAGGGGGGGACAGGGGCAAAACTGTTTTTT. It translates to CSAREGGTGAKLFF.

This clonotype was counted a few times. The chain carries TRBV20-1 and TRBJ2-7; 7 bases match TRBD2. With V trimmed by 2 bases and J by 2 bases, 0 bases remained unmatched. The CDR3 consists of 12 residues. Germline CDR1 DFQATT, CDR2 SNEGSKA (reference sequence). The CDR3, as DNA: TGCAGTGCTAGAAGCGGGACCTACGAGCAGTACTTC. Translation gives CSARSGTYEQYF.

This clonotype was counted many times. This chain joins TRBV5-1 and TRBJ2-2; D not certain. The CDR3 extends over 13 amino acids. Germline loops: CDR1 SGHRS, CDR2 YFSETQ. V was clipped by 3 bases and J by 2 bases, with 5 bases between them. In DNA form, the CDR3 reads TGCGCCAGCAGCTCACTAAACACCGGGGAGCTGTTTTTT. Amino acids: CASSSLNTGELFF. Full variable domain (rest looked up from reference TRBV5-1 and TRBJ2-2): KAGVTQTPRYLIKTRGQQVTLSCSPISGHRSVSWYQQTPGQGLQFLFEYFSETQRNKGNFPGRFSGRQFSNSRSEMNVSTLELGDSALYLCASSSLNTGELFFGEGSRLTVL.

The chain joins TRBV19 to TRBJ2-5; D unresolved. The CDR3 contains 14 residues. Trimming took 5 bases from V and 5 from J, leaving 15 bases between them. Germline V CDR1 and CDR2: LNHDA, SQIVND (reference sequence). The CDR3 coding sequence is TGTGCCAGTAGTTCCTTCGTGGGCACGGAGACCCAGTACTTC. It translates to CASSSFVGTETQYF.

This clonotype came up many times. The V and J genes are TRBV2 and TRBJ1-2; D gene uncertain. Germline lookup yields CDR1 SNHLY and CDR2 FYNNEI. V was shortened by 3 bases and J by 2 bases, with 4 bases between the two germline ends. CDR3 length: 12 amino acids. The CDR3 nucleotides are TGTGCCAGCAGTGAGGGGAACTATGGCTACACCTTC. Translation: CASSEGNYGYTF.

This clonotype was observed many times. This sequence joins TRBV3-1 and TRBJ2-1, with D unclear. Trimming took off 4 bases at V and 7 bases at J, with 5 bases between the two ends. Germline V CDR1 and CDR2: LGHDT, YNNKEL (reference sequence). The CDR3 length is 11 residues. As DNA, the CDR3 is TGTGCCAGCAGCCGCGGAAATGAGCAGTTCTTC. Translation: CASSRGNEQFF.

Many counts were recorded for this clonotype. This CDR3 is CASRPSRRMGYGYTF. The DNA of the CDR3 is TGTGCCAGCAGACCCTCCCGCAGGATGGGTTATGGCTACACCTTC. This chain links TRBV7-4 with TRBJ1-2; D is ambiguous. V gave up 6 bases and J gave up 5 bases, with 19 bases separating them. This CDR3 region has 15 residues. Germline CDR1 is SGHVT and CDR2 is SQSDAQ.

This clonotype was detected only a few times. The chain uses TRBV30 and TRBJ2-3; D remains unclear. CDR1 GTSNPN and CDR2 SVGIG come from the germline V gene (reference sequence). The CDR3 runs 11 residues. The V end was cut by 1 base, the J end by 6 bases, with 5 bases between. The CDR3 DNA reads TGTGCCTGGAGTGGTGTGGATACGCAGTATTTT. Protein sequence: CAWSGVDTQYF. The whole variable domain, remainder taken from reference TRBV30 and TRBJ2-3, is SQTIHQWPATLVQPVGSPLSLECTVEGTSNPNLYWYRQAAGRGLQLLFYSVGIGQISSEVPQNLSASRPQDRQFILSSKKLLLSDSGFYLCAWSGVDTQYFGPGTRLTVL.